The 30 T cell receptor beta chains below all came from one sample that was sequenced in a study of CD8 T cells in ankylosing spondylitis. TCRdb used MiXCR to reprocess the 5' RACE reads, holding one entry per CDR3 protein. The sample lists more than 150,000 distinct CDR3 sequences; over 10% were seen once. The material sequenced was blood, either unsorted or a sorted T cell fraction (not recorded which). These receptors were collected from a female donor with ankylosing spondylitis or in good health (not recorded which).

This clonotype came up a few times. The genes are TRBV7-2 and TRBJ2-5, with a weak D call TRBD2 (6 bases). Germline loops: CDR1 SGHTA, CDR2 FQGNSA. Trimming cost V 6 bases and J 1 base, with 12 bases left between them. This CDR3 has 14 amino acids. CDR3 sequence reads: CASSPGTSQETQYF. CDR3 bases: TGTGCCAGCAGTCCCGGGACTTCCCAAGAGACCCAGTACTTC.

This clonotype was counted at least ten times. The chain carries TRBV20-1 and TRBJ2-7; possible D gene TRBD2, 5 bases. The CDR3 runs 12 residues. From germline, CDR1 is DFQATT and CDR2 SNEGSKA (reference sequence). Trimming pared 1 base from V and 5 bases from J, leaving 9 bases between. CDR3 nucleotide sequence: TGCAGTGCTAGAGGAGGGATCCACGAGCAGTACTTC. Its translation: CSARGGIHEQYF.

The rearrangement joins TRBV7-9 to TRBJ2-7; TRBD1 is a possible D gene (6 bases). In germline, CDR1 is SEHNR, CDR2 FQNEAQ (reference sequence). CDR3 length equals 14 residues. The V and J ends lost 6 bases and 2 bases respectively, with 14 bases between them. The CDR3 DNA reads as TGTGCCAGCAGTTTCCCCGGGACAACCTACGAGCAGTACTTC. It encodes CASSFPGTTYEQYF. Supplemented by reference TRBV7-9 and TRBJ2-7, the full variable domain reads DTGVSQNPRHKITKRGQNVTFRCDPISEHNRLYWYRQTLGQGPEFLTYFQNEAQLEKSRLLSDRFSAERPKGSFSTLEIQRTEQGDSAMYLCASSFPGTTYEQYFGPGTRLTVT.

This clonotype came up a few times. This chain uses TRBV7-9 with TRBJ2-4; the D gene could be TRBD1 or TRBD2 (5 bases each). The CDR3 is made up of 15 amino acids. The germline V and J ends were trimmed by 1 base and 5 bases, with 12 bases remaining between them. The V gene's germline CDR1 is SEHNR and CDR2 FQNEAQ (reference sequence). The CDR3 nucleotides are TGTGCCAGCAGCTTAGGAGCCGGGGCGGAAAACATTCAGTACTTC. This gives the protein CASSLGAGAENIQYF.

With regard to this clonotype: One end of the junction is discordant with germline, which a read error may explain. The genes are TRBV20-1 and TRBJ1-5; D remains unclear. The CDR3 covers 16 residues. The germline gives CDR1 DFQATT, CDR2 SNEGSKA (reference sequence). This chain's CDR3 is CSARDPGFHSNPPQHF. CDR3 DNA sequence: TGCAGTGCTAGAGATCCGGGGTTCCATAGCAATCCGCCCCAGCATTTT.

In its sample, this clonotype was seen many times. This chain uses TRBV18 with TRBJ1-1; D remains ambiguous. The CDR3 contains 14 residues. Germline assignment: CDR1 KGHSH and CDR2 LQKENI. V was pared by 3 bases and J by 0 bases, with 8 bases between. The CDR3 loop is CASSPVQMNTEAFF. The CDR3, as DNA: TGTGCCAGCTCACCTGTTCAAATGAACACTGAAGCTTTCTTT. Supplemented by reference TRBV18 and TRBJ1-1, the full variable domain reads NAGVMQNPRHLVRRRGQEARLRCSPMKGHSHVYWYRQLPEEGLKFMVYLQKENIIDESGMPKERFSAEFPKEGPSILRIQQVVRGDSAAYFCASSPVQMNTEAFFGQGTRLTVV.

This clonotype has a count of ten or more. V gene TRBV6-2 or TRBV6-3 combines with J gene TRBJ2-3, with D tentatively TRBD1 or TRBD2 (5 bases each). V lost 10 bases to trimming and J lost 3 bases, with 14 bases between them. Germline V gene lookup returns CDR1 MNHEY and CDR2 SVGEGT. This CDR3 comprises 13 residues. The CDR3 is CATSEGETDTQYF. The DNA of the CDR3 is TGTGCCACTTCCGAAGGGGAGACAGATACGCAGTATTTT.

There are many counts of this clonotype. This CDR3 is CASSQDRQPEQFF. The CDR3, as DNA: TGCGCCAGCAGCCAAGATAGACAGCCAGAGCAGTTCTTC. J is TRBJ2-1 and V is TRBV4-3; the D gene is possibly TRBD1 (5 bases). Trimming took 0 bases from V and 10 from J, leaving 10 bases between them. Germline-derived CDR1 and CDR2 are LGHNA and YSLEER. The CDR3 length is 13 residues.

This clonotype was counted many times. The chain carries TRBV21-1 and TRBJ2-7; the table's D call TRBD2 went unverified against the DNA. TRBV21-1 is a recognized pseudogene. CDR3 length: 16 residues. The CDR3 protein is CASSKSGSGTRIKQYF. The DNA for the CDR3 is TGTGCCAGCAGCAAAAGTGGGTCCGGGACTAGAATTAAGCAGTACTTC.

This clonotype was counted many times. The chain joins TRBV20-1 to TRBJ2-3; D gene uncertain. Germline-derived CDR1 and CDR2 are DFQATT and SNEGSKA (reference sequence). V gave up 5 bases and J gave up 7 bases, with 7 bases separating them. CDR3 length equals 10 residues. CDR3 bases: TGCAGTGCTTTTACAAATACGCAGTATTTT. Amino acid sequence: CSAFTNTQYF.

Regarding this clonotype: This may stem from a read error, because a much larger clone lies one nucleotide away. The chain joins TRBV4-3 to TRBJ1-6; D uncertain. This CDR3 region has 16 residues. Per the germline V gene, CDR1 is LGHNA and CDR2 is YSLEER. The CDR3 region is CASSKEVGYYNSPLHF. The CDR3 coding sequence is TGCGCCAGCAGCAAAGAGGTGGGGTACTATAATTCACCCCTCCACTTT.

This chain uses TRBV27 with TRBJ2-1; maybe TRBD1 (5 bases). The V end lost 5 bases, the J end lost 4 bases, and 15 bases lay between the germline ends. CDR1 MNHEY and CDR2 SMNVEV come from the germline V gene (reference sequence). The CDR3 runs 15 residues. The CDR3 reads CASSPLGPVYNEQFF. The CDR3, as DNA: TGTGCCAGCAGTCCTTTGGGGCCTGTTTACAATGAGCAGTTCTTC.

The CDR3 DNA sequence: TGTGCCAGTAGTCTCATAGCGGGTTTGGGGACAGATACGCAGTATTTT. Protein sequence: CASSLIAGLGTDTQYF. This chain joins TRBV19 and TRBJ2-3; 7 bases agree with TRBD2. The CDR3 is made up of 16 amino acids. The V gene end was trimmed by 5 bases and the J gene end by 3 bases; junction bases not matched to a gene: 11. Germline loops: CDR1 LNHDA, CDR2 SQIVND (reference sequence).

Many counts were recorded for this clonotype. The rearrangement uses TRBV7-9 and TRBJ1-5; D is possibly TRBD1 (6 bases). The CDR3 sequence is 14 residues long. CDR1 is SEHNR, CDR2 FQNEAQ, per germline (reference sequence). Trimming left V 2 bases short and J 4 bases short, with 9 bases between. Written as DNA, the CDR3 is TGTGCCAGCAGCTTACTGGGGGCGAATCAGCCCCAGCATTTT. Its protein is CASSLLGANQPQHF.

A few counts support this clonotype. CDR3 coding DNA: TGTGCCAGCAGTTTAGCGGCGGGGGCGGGAGGCTACACCTTC. It translates to CASSLAAGAGGYTF. The gene calls are TRBV12-3 or TRBV12-4 and TRBJ1-2; weak D call: TRBD1 (6 bases). Trimming stripped 0 bases from V and 8 bases from J, with 13 bases between. This CDR3 has 14 amino acids.

The sample holds many counts of this clonotype. This chain links TRBV24-1 with TRBJ1-2; D unresolved. Germline lookup yields CDR1 KGHDR and CDR2 SFDVKD. The CDR3 is 12 residues long. Trimming left V 0 bases short and J 7 bases short, with 5 bases between. The CDR3 nucleotides are TGTGCCACCAGTGATTTGCGATCTGGCTACACCTTC. Translation: CATSDLRSGYTF.

This clonotype came up many times. In DNA form, the CDR3 reads TGCAGCGCCCGAGGACTAAGCAATCAGCCCCAGCATTTT. Its translation is CSARGLSNQPQHF. The chain combines TRBV20-1 with TRBJ1-5; no clear D. Germline CDR1 DFQATT, CDR2 SNEGSKA (reference sequence). This CDR3 region has 13 residues.

This clonotype was seen a few times. The chain uses TRBV29-1 and TRBJ2-1; 10 bases are shared with TRBD2. V shed 6 bases, J shed 3 bases, and the junction held 5 bases outside the gene matches. Germline values: CDR1 SQVTM, CDR2 ANQGSEA. CDR3 length equals 14 residues. As DNA, the CDR3 is TGCAGCGTACCACGGACTAGCGGCTACAATGAGCAGTTCTTC. It yields the protein CSVPRTSGYNEQFF.

This chain connects TRBV20-1 to TRBJ2-1; TRBD2 aligns across 9 bases. CDR1 is DFQATT and CDR2 is SNEGSKA in the germline V gene (reference sequence). Trimming cost V 6 bases and J 2 bases; bases outside gene matches: 8. The CDR3 has 15 residues. Written as DNA, the CDR3 is TGCAGTGCGGGTAAAGCGGGGGGCCCCTACAATGAGCAGTTCTTC. Its protein is CSAGKAGGPYNEQFF.

This clonotype was observed many times. This sequence joins TRBV28 and TRBJ1-2; 9 bases are a match to TRBD1. The CDR3 is 16 amino acids. CDR1 is MDHEN, CDR2 SYDVKM, per germline. The junction had 10 bases not matched to a gene; V was cut back by 5 bases and J by 3 bases. This CDR3 reads CASSPLLGQGHYGYTF. CDR3 DNA: TGTGCCAGCAGTCCTTTACTGGGACAGGGTCACTATGGCTACACCTTC.

This clonotype showed up many times. The chain links TRBV15 to TRBJ2-7, with D possibly TRBD2 on 5 matching bases. The CDR3 extends over 15 amino acids. CDR1 LNHNV and CDR2 YYDKDF come from the germline V gene (reference sequence). V was clipped by 3 bases and J by 0 bases, with 12 bases between them. CDR3 sequence: CATSRGGPSSYEQYF. The CDR3 nucleotides read TGTGCCACCAGCAGGGGCGGGCCGAGCTCCTACGAGCAGTACTTC.

This clonotype was seen ten or more times. The chain has TRBV29-1 and TRBJ2-2; D gene ambiguous. The CDR3 is made up of 11 amino acids. Germline V CDR1 and CDR2: SQVTM, ANQGSEA. Trimming cost V 7 bases and J 3 bases, with 6 bases left between them. The CDR3 DNA reads TGCAGCGCCCGGGACACCGGGGAGCTGTTTTTT. It encodes CSARDTGELFF.

This clonotype was recorded a few times. The J gene is TRBJ2-3, the V gene TRBV7-2; 7 positions match TRBD1. The J segment lost 4 bases and the V segment lost 6 bases, leaving 4 bases of the junction unmatched. CDR3 size: 13 residues. Germline values: CDR1 SGHTA, CDR2 FQGNSA. As DNA, the CDR3 is TGTGCCAGCAGAAATCAGGGGGCAGATACGCAGTATTTT. As protein: CASRNQGADTQYF.

This clonotype was found a few times. This chain uses TRBV7-2 with TRBJ2-3, with a weak D call TRBD2 (6 bases). V gave up 3 bases and J gave up 2 bases, with 12 bases separating them. Germline CDR1 SGHTA, CDR2 FQGNSA. The CDR3 has 15 residues. The CDR3 sequence is CASSFAGTFTDTQYF. The CDR3 bases are TGTGCCAGCAGCTTTGCGGGGACGTTCACAGATACGCAGTATTTT.

This clonotype was detected ten times or more. This chain links TRBV12-3 or TRBV12-4 with TRBJ2-5, with a tentative D call TRBD2 (6 bases). The CDR3 runs to 16 residues. The V and J ends lost 5 bases and 2 bases respectively, with 18 bases between them. DNA for the CDR3: TGTGCCAGCAGTGTAATCCGGGGACTCACACAAGAGACCCAGTACTTC. Its protein product is CASSVIRGLTQETQYF.

This clonotype was seen ten or more times. The rearrangement links TRBV11-2 to TRBJ1-1; D is uncertain. CDR3 size: 15 residues. Trimming stripped 0 bases from V and 1 base from J, with 9 bases between. Per germline, CDR1 SGHAT and CDR2 FQNNGV. The DNA of the CDR3 is TGTGCCAGCAGCTTAGATCTGTCCGCGAACACTGAAGCTTTCTTT. Translation gives CASSLDLSANTEAFF.

For the CDR3, the DNA is TGTGCCAGCAGTGAAGATGGCCGGGCGGATCCCTACAATGAGCAGTTCTTC. Amino acid sequence: CASSEDGRADPYNEQFF. The rearrangement links TRBV6-1 to TRBJ2-1; D remains unclear. Germline loops: CDR1 MNHNS, CDR2 SASEGT. The CDR3 runs to 17 residues. Between the trimmed V and J ends, which lost 1 base and 2 bases, there was a span of 15 bases.

This clonotype was detected many times. V is TRBV5-5 and J is TRBJ2-1, with D unclear. The length of the CDR3 is 12 residues. V lost 2 bases and J lost 5, with 5 bases in between. CDR1 and CDR2 (germline): SGHKS, YYEKEE (reference sequence). CDR3 protein: CASSLLDNEQFF. The CDR3 bases are TGTGCCAGCAGCTTACTCGACAATGAGCAGTTCTTC.

V gene TRBV5-1 combines with J gene TRBJ2-3, with D unclear. Germline V CDR1 and CDR2: SGHRS, YFSETQ. Trimming took 4 bases from V and 2 from J, leaving 11 bases between them. The CDR3 has 14 residues. Here the CDR3 reads CASSTVSNTDTQYF. As DNA, the CDR3 is TGCGCCAGCAGCACCGTTTCGAACACAGATACGCAGTATTTT. The whole variable domain, remainder taken from reference TRBV5-1 and TRBJ2-3, is KAGVTQTPRYLIKTRGQQVTLSCSPISGHRSVSWYQQTPGQGLQFLFEYFSETQRNKGNFPGRFSGRQFSNSRSEMNVSTLELGDSALYLCASSTVSNTDTQYFGPGTRLTVL.

This clonotype was seen many times. The chain joins TRBV12-3 or TRBV12-4 to TRBJ2-4, with D possibly being TRBD2 (6 bases). There are 13 residues in the CDR3. With 4 bases removed from V and 7 bases from J, the gap between germline ends came to 11 bases. As DNA, the CDR3 is TGTGCCAGCAGTTGGGCCGGAGGGAACATTCAGTACTTC. Protein sequence: CASSWAGGNIQYF.